These 13 T cell receptor beta chains were all obtained from the same sample, sequenced in a study of regulatory T cells in long-lasting Graves disease. In building TCR beta libraries, iRepertoire HTBI primers were used together with Arm-PCR of CDR3 regions. MiXCR was run by TCRdb on the multiplex PCR reads, yielding one entry per CDR3 protein. The sample includes 400,000 to 500,000 distinct CDR3 sequences, approximately 15% of them seen just once. Documented time point: newly diagnosed GD, antithyroid drugs for less than 3 months. From RNA extracted from PBMCs, the TCR library was made. These data also formed part of another study, on T cells in Graves' hyperthyroidism and ophthalmopathy.

The sample in question was peripheral blood mononuclear cells (PBMCs), obtained at new diagnosis, from a patient treated with antithyroid drugs. These receptors came from a woman aged 40-49 years with Graves disease.

In this sample, this clonotype turned up once. A far larger clone differs by one base, so this is likely a read error. V is TRBV7-2 and J is TRBJ2-5; D perhaps matches TRBD2 (6 bases). The CDR3 is 15 amino acids. Per the germline V gene, CDR1 is SGHTA and CDR2 is FQGNSA. The CDR3 coding sequence is TGTGCCTGCAGCTTAGATCATGGAGCGGGAGAGACCCAGTACTTC. It specifies CACSLDHGAGETQYF.

This clonotype was detected many times. V gene TRBV5-1 combines with J gene TRBJ2-1; TRBD1 aligns across 7 bases. Germline V CDR1 and CDR2: SGHRS, YFSETQ. CDR3 size: 15 residues. After removal of 3 bases from V and 3 bases from J, the junction contained 6 bases not matched to a gene. CDR3 DNA sequence: TGCGCCAGCAGCTACGGACAGGCCTTCTACAATGAGCAGTTCTTC. Translation: CASSYGQAFYNEQFF. The full variable domain, completed using reference TRBV5-1 and TRBJ2-1, is KAGVTQTPRYLIKTRGQQVTLSCSPISGHRSVSWYQQTPGQGLQFLFEYFSETQRNKGNFPGRFSGRQFSNSRSEMNVSTLELGDSALYLCASSYGQAFYNEQFFGPGTRLTVL.

In its sample, this clonotype was seen many times. V usage is TRBV7-2 and J usage is TRBJ2-5, with 9 bases identical to TRBD2. The junction had 9 bases not matched to a gene; V was cut back by 5 bases and J by 5 bases. Germline V CDR1 and CDR2: SGHTA, FQGNSA. This CDR3 is built from 15 residues. The CDR3 spells CASSERGAQWETQYF. The CDR3 nucleotides read TGTGCCAGCAGCGAGCGGGGGGCGCAGTGGGAGACCCAGTACTTC. Supplemented by reference TRBV7-2 and TRBJ2-5, the full variable domain reads GAGVSQSPSNKVTEKGKDVELRCDPISGHTALYWYRQSLGQGLEFLIYFQGNSAPDKSGLPSDRFSAERTGGSVSTLTIQRTQQEDSAVYLCASSERGAQWETQYFGPGTRLLVL.

The rearrangement links TRBV7-9 to TRBJ2-1; 12 bases map to TRBD2. Germline V gene data show CDR1 as SEHNR and CDR2 as FQNEAQ (reference sequence). J lost 7 bases, V lost 5 bases, and 9 bases had no gene match. This CDR3 contains 16 residues. CDR3 sequence: CASSPRLAGVDNEQFF. The CDR3 nucleotides are TGTGCCAGCAGCCCCCGACTAGCGGGAGTCGATAATGAGCAGTTCTTC.

The CDR3 bases are TGTGCCAGCAGCTCAATCAGGGGGCTGAACATTCAGTACTTC. Translation gives CASSSIRGLNIQYF. The chain joins TRBV7-8 to TRBJ2-4, with 8 nucleotides matching TRBD1. This CDR3 contains 14 residues. CDR1 is SGHVS and CDR2 is FQNEAQ in the germline V gene. V gave up 4 bases and J gave up 7 bases; unmatched junction bases: 6.

This clonotype was picked up many times. The chain carries TRBV28 and TRBJ2-1, with 12 bases lining up with TRBD2. The CDR3 contains 15 residues. The germline V gene encodes CDR1 MDHEN and CDR2 SYDVKM. J lost 7 bases, V lost 7 bases, and 8 bases had no gene match. The CDR3 DNA reads as TGTGCCAGCATTCGCACTAGCGGGAGGAGAAATGAGCAGTTCTTC. Amino acid sequence: CASIRTSGRRNEQFF.

This clonotype was observed at least ten times. The J gene is TRBJ2-3, the V gene TRBV14; 7 bases line up with TRBD2. Germline loops: CDR1 SGHDN, CDR2 FVKESK. The CDR3 sequence is 16 residues long. V was clipped by 0 bases and J by 2 bases; unmatched bases: 5. The CDR3 region is CASSQDPSGYTDTQYF. The CDR3 nucleotides are TGTGCCAGCAGCCAAGACCCTAGCGGCTACACAGATACGCAGTATTTT.

This clonotype occurred a few times. This chain connects TRBV15 to TRBJ1-2, with D unresolved. The V and J ends lost 4 bases and 0 bases respectively, with 12 bases between them. The CDR3 loop spans 15 amino acids. Germline V lookup: CDR1 LNHNV, CDR2 YYDKDF (reference sequence). CDR3 protein: CATSTDRTSNYGYTF. The CDR3 DNA reads TGTGCCACCAGCACGGACCGCACCTCTAACTATGGCTACACCTTC. Using reference TRBV15 and TRBJ1-2 for the parts outside the CDR3, the full variable domain is DAMVIQNPRYQVTQFGKPVTLSCSQTLNHNVMYWYQQKSSQAPKLLFHYYDKDFNNEADTPDNFQSRRPNTSFCFLDIRSPGLGDTAMYLCATSTDRTSNYGYTFGSGTRLTVV.

A single count supports this clonotype. The chain combines TRBV29-1 with TRBJ2-1; possibly TRBD2 for D (6 bases). Germline assignment: CDR1 SQVTM and CDR2 ANQGSEA. This CDR3 contains 12 residues. The V gene lost 4 bases and the J gene lost 5 bases, with 9 bases spanning the gap. The CDR3 bases are TGCAGCGTTGCTGCGGGAAACAATGAGCAGTTCTTC. It encodes CSVAAGNNEQFF.

This clonotype was seen repeatedly, ten times or more. This sequence joins TRBV10-2 and TRBJ2-5; possible D gene TRBD2, 6 bases. The CDR3 is made up of 12 amino acids. Per germline, CDR1 WSHSY and CDR2 SAAADI. Trimming removed 4 bases from V and 7 bases from J, with 10 bases in between. In nucleotides, the CDR3 is TGCGCCAGCAGTGTCCAGGAGGGGACCCAGTACTTC. It encodes CASSVQEGTQYF.

By share, this clonotype counts as medium-sized. The CDR3 DNA reads as TGTGCCAGCAGTGCAGATACTAGCGCAGGGATTGTAGGCGGGGAGCTGTTTTTT. Translating gives CASSADTSAGIVGGELFF. The chain joins TRBV6-1 to TRBJ2-2; TRBD2 aligns across 7 bases. CDR1 and CDR2 (germline): MNHNS, SASEGT. The length of the CDR3 is 18 residues. Germline trimming cut 4 bases from V and 7 bases from J; bases unmatched to any gene: 18.

This clonotype was observed a few times. CDR3 DNA sequence: TGTGCCAGCAGTTTAAGTTGGGGACAGGGCTCCTACAATGAGCAGTTCTTC. Protein: CASSLSWGQGSYNEQFF. This sequence joins TRBV12-3 or TRBV12-4 and TRBJ2-1; 9 positions match TRBD1. The CDR3 spans 17 residues. Germline trimming cut 2 bases from V and 0 bases from J; bases unmatched to any gene: 5.

Of note for this clonotype: This is likely an artifact of a read error, given a far larger clone one base away. The J gene is TRBJ2-7, the V gene TRBV7-2; the D is unclear. Germline CDR1 SGHTA, CDR2 FQGNSA. The CDR3 has 16 residues. Trimming pared 4 bases from V and 2 bases from J, leaving 18 bases between. As DNA, the CDR3 is TGTGCCAGCAGCTCAATCCGTAGGGTTACGACCTACGAGCAGTACTTC. It encodes CASSSIRRVTTYEQYF.